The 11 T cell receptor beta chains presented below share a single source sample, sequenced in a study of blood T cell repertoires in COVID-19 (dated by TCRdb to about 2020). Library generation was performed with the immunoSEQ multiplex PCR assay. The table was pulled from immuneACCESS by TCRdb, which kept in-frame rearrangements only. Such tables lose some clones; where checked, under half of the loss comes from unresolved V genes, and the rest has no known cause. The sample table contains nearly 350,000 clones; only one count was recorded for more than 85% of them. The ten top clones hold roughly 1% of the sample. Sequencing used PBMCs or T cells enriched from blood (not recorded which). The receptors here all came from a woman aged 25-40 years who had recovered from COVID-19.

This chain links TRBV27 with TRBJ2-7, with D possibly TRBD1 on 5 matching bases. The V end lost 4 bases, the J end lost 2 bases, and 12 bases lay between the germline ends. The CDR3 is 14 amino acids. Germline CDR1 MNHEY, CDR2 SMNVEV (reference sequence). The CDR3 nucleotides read TGTGCCAGCAGTTCCCGCCAGGGAACCTACGAGCAGTACTTC. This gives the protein CASSSRQGTYEQYF.

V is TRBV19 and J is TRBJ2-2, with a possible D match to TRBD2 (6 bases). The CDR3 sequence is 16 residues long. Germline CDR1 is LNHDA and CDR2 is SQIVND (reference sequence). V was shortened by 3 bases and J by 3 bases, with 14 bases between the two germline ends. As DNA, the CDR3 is TGTGCCAGTAGTATTCCTGCGGGGCCTGACACCGGGGAGCTGTTTTTT. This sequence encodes CASSIPAGPDTGELFF.

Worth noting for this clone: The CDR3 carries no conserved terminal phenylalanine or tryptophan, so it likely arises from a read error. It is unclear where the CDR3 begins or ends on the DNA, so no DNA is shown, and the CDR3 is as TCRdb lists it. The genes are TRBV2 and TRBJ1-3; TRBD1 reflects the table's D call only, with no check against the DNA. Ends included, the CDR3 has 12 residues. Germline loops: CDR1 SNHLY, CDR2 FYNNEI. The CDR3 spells CASRAEGDPQGI.

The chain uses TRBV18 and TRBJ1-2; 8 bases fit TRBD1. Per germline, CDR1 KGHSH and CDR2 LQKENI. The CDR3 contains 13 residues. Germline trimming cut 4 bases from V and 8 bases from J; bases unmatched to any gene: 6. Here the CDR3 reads CASSLQGAGGYTF. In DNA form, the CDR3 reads TGTGCCAGCTCACTCCAGGGGGCGGGCGGCTACACCTTC.

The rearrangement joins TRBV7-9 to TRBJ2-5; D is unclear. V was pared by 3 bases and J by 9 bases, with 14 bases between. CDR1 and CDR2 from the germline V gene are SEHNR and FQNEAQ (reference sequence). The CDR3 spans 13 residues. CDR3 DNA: TGTGCCAGCAGCTTCGACTGGGTCCGTGCCCAGTACTTC. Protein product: CASSFDWVRAQYF.

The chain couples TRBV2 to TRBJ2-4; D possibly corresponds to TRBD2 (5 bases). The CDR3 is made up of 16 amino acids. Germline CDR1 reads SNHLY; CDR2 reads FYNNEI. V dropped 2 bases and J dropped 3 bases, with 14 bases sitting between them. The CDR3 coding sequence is TGTGCCAGCAGTGAAAGTGGGGAGTTGGACAAAAACATTCAGTACTTC. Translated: CASSESGELDKNIQYF.

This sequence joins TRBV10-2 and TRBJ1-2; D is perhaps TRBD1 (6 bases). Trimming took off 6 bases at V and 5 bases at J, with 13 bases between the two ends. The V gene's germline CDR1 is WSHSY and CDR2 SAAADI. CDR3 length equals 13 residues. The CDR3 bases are TGCGCCAGCAGACTAGGCAGGGGATATGGCTACACCTTC. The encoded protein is CASRLGRGYGYTF.

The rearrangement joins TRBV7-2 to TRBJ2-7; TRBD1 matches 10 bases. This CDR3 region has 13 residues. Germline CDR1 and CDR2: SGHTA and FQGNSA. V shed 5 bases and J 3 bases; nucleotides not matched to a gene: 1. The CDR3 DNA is TGTGCCAGCAGCCGGGACAGGGGCTACGAGCAGTACTTC. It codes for CASSRDRGYEQYF.

The CDR3: CSVSDSSNQPQHF. The CDR3 DNA reads TGCAGCGTTTCTGATAGTAGCAATCAGCCCCAGCATTTT. This sequence joins TRBV29-1 and TRBJ1-5; D unclear. V shed 5 bases and J shed 0 bases, with 8 bases lying between them. The CDR3 sequence is 13 residues long. The germline CDR1 and CDR2 sequences are SQVTM and ANQGSEA.

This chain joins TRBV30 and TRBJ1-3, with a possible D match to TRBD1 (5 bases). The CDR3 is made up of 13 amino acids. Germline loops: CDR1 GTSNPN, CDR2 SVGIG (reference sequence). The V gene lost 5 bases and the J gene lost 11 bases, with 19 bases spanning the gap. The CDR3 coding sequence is TGTGCCTGGCTCAAGGTTGGGACTCCTTCCATATATTTT. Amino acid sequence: CAWLKVGTPSIYF.

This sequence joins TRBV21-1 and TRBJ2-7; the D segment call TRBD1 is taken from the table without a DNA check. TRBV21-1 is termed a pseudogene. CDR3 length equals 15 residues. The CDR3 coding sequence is TGTGCCAGCAGCAAAAGGGGACAGGGGGCGAATGAGCAGTACTTC. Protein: CASSKRGQGANEQYF.